What follows is one T cell receptor (beta chain) and its context. Clones were sequenced by immunoSEQ multiplex PCR, and TCRdb holds only the in-frame ones, with some missing. The sample has approximately 290,000 clones, about 93% seen once. The data were obtained in a study of blood T cell repertoires in COVID-19. Cohort 3 recovery required two negative PCRs, clearance, or symptom resolution. Sequencing was carried out using PBMCs or T cells enriched from blood (not recorded which). This clonotype originated in a woman between 25 and 40 years old who had recovered from COVID-19.

CDR3 protein: CAWSVGGGQTQYF. CDR3 DNA sequence: TGTGCCTGGAGTGTAGGGGGGGGGCAGACCCAGTACTTC. The chain carries TRBV30 and TRBJ2-5; D might be TRBD2 (7 bases). Germline lookup yields CDR1 GTSNPN and CDR2 SVGIG (reference sequence). V was pared by 0 bases and J by 6 bases, with 11 bases between. The CDR3 totals 13 residues.